This T cell receptor (beta chain) came from a study of cytomegalovirus exposure and HLA in healthy donors. This clone was seen just once. Its antigen is not known. Healthy bone marrow donors made up the cohort. V was clipped by 4 bases and J by 8 bases, with 14 bases between them. Germline V gives CDR1 GTSNPN, CDR2 SVGIG (reference sequence). CDR3 length equals 13 residues. The PCR used 60 Vbeta and 13 Jbeta primers. Method: immunoSEQ multiplex PCR; TCRdb's copy keeps in-frame clones and lacks some. The sample lists 200,000 to 250,000 clones, more than 70% occurring once. Study outcomes and limitations: In a later analysis, common viral pathogens appeared linked to several of the most significant clusters.

The origin of this receptor is a human donor in good health. Material: PBMCs. The gene calls are TRBV30 and TRBJ2-2; D might be TRBD1 (5 bases). This CDR3 reads CAWTQDLYGELFF. For the CDR3, the DNA is TGTGCCTGGACACAGGACCTGTATGGGGAGCTGTTTTTT.